The rows below give T cell receptor beta chains drawn from one sample of a study of T cells after yellow fever vaccination. MiXCR, run by TCRdb on the 5' RACE reads, gives a single entry per CDR3 protein. This table has approximately 70,000 distinct CDR3 sequences, around 7.7% appearing once. Sequences were derived from CD8+ T cells sorted from PBMCs, sampled around 10 days after the first yellow fever vaccination. The source is a man aged 18 to 30 who received the YFV17D yellow fever vaccine. Each CDR3 is given with its conserved first and last residue. Fields, in order: D gene, clone size, J gene, V gene, CDR3 DNA, CDR3 protein. The D gene is left open where the match is weak. Clone size is shown for a subset of rows, as once, few, many or a class of expanded clone.

D gene: TRBD1
clone size: many
J gene: TRBJ2-5
V gene: TRBV25-1
CDR3 DNA: TGTGCCAGCAGTGAATATAAGGGACAGGGGGTAAGGGCACAGACCCAGTACTTC
CDR3 protein: CASSEYKGQGVRAQTQYF

D gene: -
clone size: -
J gene: TRBJ2-5
V gene: TRBV11-1
CDR3 DNA: TGTGCCAGCAGCCCGCGGTGGACCGGCACCGGCGGGACAGATGAAGAGACCCAGTACTTC
CDR3 protein: CASSPRWTGTGGTDEETQYF

D gene: -
clone size: few
J gene: TRBJ2-2
V gene: TRBV12-3/TRBV12-4
CDR3 DNA: TGTGCCAGCATCCTAGGGCGGGGGCGTCTTACCGGGGAGCTGTTTTTT
CDR3 protein: CASILGRGRLTGELFF

D gene: -
clone size: -
J gene: TRBJ1-6
V gene: TRBV7-6
CDR3 DNA: TGTGCCAGCAGCTACGGGGCAGGGCGGCAATCACCCCTCCACTTT
CDR3 protein: CASSYGAGRQSPLHF

D gene: -
clone size: -
J gene: TRBJ2-5
V gene: TRBV21-1
CDR3 DNA: TGTGCCAGCAGCCCAGTTGGTCTTCAAGAGACCCAGTACTTC
CDR3 protein: CASSPVGLQETQYF

D gene: -
clone size: -
J gene: TRBJ2-7
V gene: TRBV18
CDR3 DNA: TGTGCCAGCTCACCACGGCTATACGCTAGCTCCTACGAGCAGTACTTC
CDR3 protein: CASSPRLYASSYEQYF

D gene: -
clone size: many
J gene: TRBJ2-1
V gene: TRBV12-5
CDR3 DNA: TGTGCTAGTGGTTTGCCACCGGGATCCTCCTACAATGAGCAGTTCTTC
CDR3 protein: CASGLPPGSSYNEQFF

D gene: -
clone size: many
J gene: TRBJ2-3
V gene: TRBV5-1
CDR3 DNA: TGCGCCAGCAGCTTAGACCGTCCTAGCACAGATACGCAGTATTTT
CDR3 protein: CASSLDRPSTDTQYF

D gene: -
clone size: many
J gene: TRBJ2-1
V gene: TRBV7-9
CDR3 DNA: TGTGCCAGCAGCTACCCTAGAAACAATGAGCAGTTCTTC
CDR3 protein: CASSYPRNNEQFF

D gene: -
clone size: many
J gene: TRBJ2-3
V gene: TRBV12-5
CDR3 DNA: TGTGCTAGTGGTGACGGACTCGCGCAGTATTTT
CDR3 protein: CASGDGLAQYF

D gene: -
clone size: many
J gene: TRBJ1-4
V gene: TRBV4-3
CDR3 DNA: TGCGCCAGCAGCTATCGATCCTGGGCTACTAATGAAAAACTGTTTTTT
CDR3 protein: CASSYRSWATNEKLFF

D gene: -
clone size: many
J gene: TRBJ2-2
V gene: TRBV28
CDR3 DNA: TGTGCCAGCAGTTTCATCAGTGAGAACACCGGGGAGCTGTTTTTT
CDR3 protein: CASSFISENTGELFF

D gene: -
clone size: -
J gene: TRBJ2-3
V gene: TRBV7-9
CDR3 DNA: TGTGCCAGCAGCTCCGGACAGCTTAATTACACAGATACGCAGTATTTT
CDR3 protein: CASSSGQLNYTDTQYF

D gene: -
clone size: many
J gene: TRBJ2-3
V gene: TRBV24-1
CDR3 DNA: TGTGCCACCAGTGGCTCACGGGGGTCAGATACGCAGTATTTT
CDR3 protein: CATSGSRGSDTQYF

D gene: TRBD1
clone size: many
J gene: TRBJ1-2
V gene: TRBV9
CDR3 DNA: TGTGCCAGCAGCGAGAGACAGGGGGCGGCCGGCTATGGCTACACCTTC
CDR3 protein: CASSERQGAAGYGYTF

D gene: -
clone size: many
J gene: TRBJ1-5
V gene: TRBV7-8
CDR3 DNA: TGTGCCAGCAGCTTAACGTGGAAGGAACAGCCCCAGCATTTT
CDR3 protein: CASSLTWKEQPQHF

D gene: TRBD1
clone size: -
J gene: TRBJ1-2
V gene: TRBV4-1
CDR3 DNA: TGCGCCAGCAGCCAAGATCCGGGACAGGGGGCCTATGGCTACACCTTC
CDR3 protein: CASSQDPGQGAYGYTF

D gene: TRBD1
clone size: -
J gene: TRBJ2-6
V gene: TRBV5-5
CDR3 DNA: TGTGCCAGCAGCGTTTCGGACAGGGGGCTTGGGGCCAACGTCCTGACTTTC
CDR3 protein: CASSVSDRGLGANVLTF